The next 32 T cell receptor beta chains were all read from a single sample in a study of shared clonotypes between healthy human individuals. Some clones are missing from TCRdb's copy, which holds only in-frame ones; the method was immunoSEQ multiplex PCR. In the table there are about 680,000 clones, roughly 72% of which are singletons. Specimen: memory CD4+ T cells sorted from blood. Subset indicated: CD45RA-negative fraction. The source of these receptors is a woman aged 25 to 39 in good health.

About this clone: Distinct nucleotide sequences in the sample also encode this CDR3. The rearrangement joins TRBV19 to TRBJ2-5; no clear D gene. The germline V gene encodes CDR1 LNHDA and CDR2 SQIVND (reference sequence). The CDR3 covers 12 residues. Trimming took off 5 bases at V and 2 bases at J, with 6 bases between the two ends. The DNA of the CDR3 is TGTGCCAGTAGTGGCTTTCAAGAGACCCAGTACTTC. Its translation: CASSGFQETQYF.

This chain uses TRBV11-2 with TRBJ2-5, with D perhaps matching TRBD2 (6 bases). Germline assignment: CDR1 SGHAT and CDR2 FQNNGV. V lost 4 bases, J lost 12 bases, and 15 bases lay in between. This CDR3 has 12 residues. CDR3 loop: CASSSGDLREYF. Written as DNA, the CDR3 is TGTGCCAGCAGCTCCGGGGACTTGAGGGAGTACTTC. Combining the CDR3 with reference TRBV11-2 and TRBJ2-5 gives the whole variable domain EAGVAQSPRYKIIEKRQSVAFWCNPISGHATLYWYQQILGQGPKLLIQFQNNGVVDDSQLPKDRFSAERLKGVDSTLKIQPAKLEDSAVYLCASSSGDLREYFGPGTRLLVL.

This rearrangement joins TRBV19 to TRBJ1-2; 8 positions agree with TRBD1. The germline V gene encodes CDR1 LNHDA and CDR2 SQIVND (reference sequence). CDR3 length: 16 residues. The V gene end was trimmed by 7 bases and the J gene end by 2 bases; junction bases not matched to a gene: 12. CDR3 residues: CASTLRTGRKNYGYTF. The CDR3, as DNA: TGTGCCAGTACCTTGAGGACAGGGCGGAAGAACTATGGCTACACCTTC.

This rearrangement joins TRBV7-2 to TRBJ2-5; 7 bases are a match to TRBD1. CDR3 length: 15 residues. Germline trimming cut 1 base from V and 9 bases from J; bases unmatched to any gene: 11. CDR1 SGHTA and CDR2 FQGNSA come from the germline V gene. The CDR3: CASSLESFTGAAQYF. The CDR3 coding sequence is TGTGCCAGCAGCTTAGAAAGTTTTACAGGGGCGGCCCAGTACTTC.

In this sample, this clone turned up a few times. The chain recombines TRBV28 with TRBJ2-4, with 9 bases aligning to TRBD2. This CDR3 comprises 18 residues. V gave up 7 bases and J gave up 6 bases; unmatched junction bases: 19. Germline V gene lookup returns CDR1 MDHEN and CDR2 SYDVKM. The CDR3 DNA sequence: TGTGCCAGCACCTCTCGCCGGCGGGAGGGCCGAAGGGGAAACATTCAGTACTTC. It is translated as CASTSRRREGRRGNIQYF.

The sample holds one count of this clone. The genes are TRBV19 and TRBJ2-1, with 10 bases lining up with TRBD2. V lost 5 bases to trimming and J lost 7 bases; unmatched junction nucleotides: 8. The CDR3 runs 15 residues. CDR1 and CDR2 (germline): LNHDA, SQIVND (reference sequence). CDR3 region: CASSPLAGSRNEQFF. As DNA, the CDR3 is TGTGCCAGTAGTCCACTAGCGGGAAGTAGAAATGAGCAGTTCTTC.

The chain joins TRBV10-3 to TRBJ2-5; 11 bases fit TRBD2. Looked up from germline, CDR1 is ENHRY and CDR2 is SYGVKD. The CDR3 consists of 15 residues. V dropped 2 bases and J dropped 3; count of bases not matched to a gene: 2. CDR3 sequence (DNA): TGTGCCATCAGTGAGGGGACTAGCGGAAAAGAGACCCAGTACTTC. This encodes CAISEGTSGKETQYF.

This chain connects TRBV2 to TRBJ2-3; D is undetermined. CDR1 is SNHLY, CDR2 FYNNEI, per germline. V dropped 7 bases and J dropped 4 bases, with 24 bases sitting between them. The length of the CDR3 is 17 residues. The CDR3 DNA is TGTGCCAGCAATGTGCGTTTCGCGACCCCCTTGGCAGATACGCAGTATTTT. Its translation is CASNVRFATPLADTQYF.

About this clone: This sample includes further DNA sequences coding for the same CDR3. The chain recombines TRBV5-1 with TRBJ2-1; D may be TRBD2 (6 bases). Germline CDR1 reads SGHRS; CDR2 reads YFSETQ. V was pared by 4 bases and J by 3 bases, with 11 bases between. The CDR3 consists of 14 residues. The CDR3 protein is CASSAAGGYNEQFF. CDR3 DNA: TGCGCCAGCAGCGCAGCGGGCGGCTACAATGAGCAGTTCTTC.

This clone was detected a few times. The genes are TRBV7-2 and TRBJ2-3; D gene uncertain. The V and J ends lost 5 bases and 1 base respectively, with 7 bases between them. The CDR3 loop spans 13 amino acids. Germline assignment: CDR1 SGHTA and CDR2 FQGNSA. CDR3 nucleotide sequence: TGTGCCAGCAGCCAGACCGGCACAGATACGCAGTATTTT. Residues: CASSQTGTDTQYF. The full variable domain, in which reference TRBV7-2 and TRBJ2-3 provide the parts outside the CDR3, is GAGVSQSPSNKVTEKGKDVELRCDPISGHTALYWYRQSLGQGLEFLIYFQGNSAPDKSGLPSDRFSAERTGGSVSTLTIQRTQQEDSAVYLCASSQTGTDTQYFGPGTRLTVL.

V gene TRBV27 combines with J gene TRBJ2-2; TRBD1 agrees at 9 bases. J gave up 10 bases and V 6 bases, and 12 bases lay outside the gene matches. The germline CDR1 and CDR2 sequences are MNHEY and SMNVEV (reference sequence). The CDR3 is 15 amino acids. For the CDR3, the DNA is TGTGCCAGCAGCCCCGGGACAGGGCGGGGGACGGAGCTGTTTTTT. Its protein is CASSPGTGRGTELFF.

The chain combines TRBV28 with TRBJ2-3; no clear D gene. Trimming pared 3 bases from V and 1 base from J, leaving 8 bases between. The CDR3 totals 14 residues. The germline gives CDR1 MDHEN, CDR2 SYDVKM. For the CDR3, the DNA is TGTGCCAGCAGTTTGCGGCTGCGCACAGATACGCAGTATTTT. It encodes CASSLRLRTDTQYF.

The genes are TRBV7-9 and TRBJ2-1; 13 positions match TRBD2. Unmatched junction bases numbered 11, after V lost 3 bases and J lost 6 bases. Germline CDR1 reads SEHNR; CDR2 reads FQNEAQ (reference sequence). The CDR3 extends over 18 amino acids. For the CDR3, the DNA is TGTGCCAGCAGCTTTGGACTAGCGGGAGCGAGGCCCTTCAATGAGCAGTTCTTC. As protein: CASSFGLAGARPFNEQFF.

This clone has a handful of counts. Here the CDR3 reads CASSPPPGGEQFF. As DNA, the CDR3 is TGTGCCAGCAGCCCTCCCCCTGGGGGCGAGCAGTTCTTC. The chain joins TRBV11-2 to TRBJ2-1; perhaps TRBD1 as D (6 bases). The germline CDR1 and CDR2 sequences are SGHAT and FQNNGV. The length of the CDR3 is 13 residues. V lost 5 bases to trimming and J lost 10 bases, with 15 bases between them.

This clone was found a few times. V is TRBV18 and J is TRBJ2-1, with D perhaps matching TRBD2 (5 bases). V lost 5 bases and J lost 4, with 15 bases in between. Germline assignment: CDR1 KGHSH and CDR2 LQKENI. This CDR3 spans 15 amino acids. The CDR3 reads CASSSTETGYNEQFF. CDR3 coding DNA: TGTGCCAGCTCATCCACAGAGACGGGATACAATGAGCAGTTCTTC.

This chain connects TRBV11-1 to TRBJ2-2; D remains unclear. The CDR3 has 14 amino acids. The ends were cut back, 1 base at V and 5 bases at J, with 8 bases in the middle. The V gene's germline CDR1 is SGHAT and CDR2 FQDESV (reference sequence). This CDR3 is CASSLVGFTGELFF. The CDR3, as DNA: TGTGCCAGCAGCTTAGTCGGTTTTACCGGGGAGCTGTTTTTT.

The CDR3 DNA reads as TGTGCCAGTGACAACCCCGGGACATTGAACACTGAAGCTTTCTTT. The encoded protein is CASDNPGTLNTEAFF. The gene calls are TRBV19 and TRBJ1-1; D may be TRBD1 (6 bases). V lost 8 bases and J 0 bases, leaving 16 bases between the germline ends. The CDR3 spans 15 residues. Germline-derived CDR1 and CDR2 are LNHDA and SQIVND (reference sequence).

There are a few counts of this clone. This same CDR3 is encoded by further DNA sequences in the sample. V and J are TRBV18 and TRBJ2-2, with unresolved D. Trimming stripped 4 bases from V and 4 bases from J, with 10 bases between. The CDR3 totals 14 residues. Germline CDR1 KGHSH, CDR2 LQKENI. DNA of the CDR3: TGTGCCAGCTCACAGGACCGTACCACCGGGGAGCTGTTTTTT. Translated, it gives CASSQDRTTGELFF.

In the case of this clone: This may arise from a read error, as a much more abundant clone is one base away. The sample contains more than one DNA sequence encoding this CDR3. The rearrangement uses TRBV5-1 and TRBJ2-1, with a possible D match to TRBD1 (6 bases). Germline CDR1 reads SGHRS; CDR2 reads YFSETQ. The CDR3 extends over 15 amino acids. Between the trimmed V and J ends, which lost 3 bases and 0 bases, there was a span of 10 bases. The CDR3 reads CASSSDSLSYNEQFF. In DNA form, the CDR3 reads TGCGCCAGCAGCTCGGACAGCCTCTCCTACAATGAGCAGTTCTTC. Full variable domain (remainder filled in from reference TRBV5-1 and TRBJ2-1): KAGVTQTPRYLIKTRGQQVTLSCSPISGHRSVSWYQQTPGQGLQFLFEYFSETQRNKGNFPGRFSGRQFSNSRSEMNVSTLELGDSALYLCASSSDSLSYNEQFFGPGTRLTVL.

The chain recombines TRBV4-1 with TRBJ2-1; either TRBD1 or TRBD2 may supply D (6 bases each). This CDR3 is 17 amino acids long. CDR1 is MGHRA, CDR2 YSYEKL, per germline. The V and J ends lost 0 bases and 3 bases respectively, with 15 bases between them. The CDR3 nucleotides read TGCGCCAGCAGCCAAGATGGGAGGACAGCTGACTACAATGAGCAGTTCTTC. Protein product: CASSQDGRTADYNEQFF.

CDR3 nucleotide sequence: TGTGCCAGCAGGGGACTAGCGGCCAACAATGAGCAGTTCTTC. As protein: CASRGLAANNEQFF. This chain links TRBV7-8 with TRBJ2-1; TRBD2 matches 11 bases. The CDR3 contains 14 residues. Trimming removed 6 bases from V and 5 bases from J; junction bases left unmatched: 3. The germline V gene has CDR1 SGHVS and CDR2 FQNEAQ. The variable domain in full, completed from reference TRBV7-8 and TRBJ2-1, reads GAGVSQSPRYKVAKRGQDVALRCDPISGHVSLFWYQQALGQGPEFLTYFQNEAQLDKSGLPSDRFFAERPEGSVSTLKIQRTQQEDSAVYLCASRGLAANNEQFFGPGTRLTVL.

The chain employs TRBV5-1 and TRBJ2-1, with TRBD1 matching 8 bases. This CDR3 comprises 16 residues. Germline-derived CDR1 and CDR2 are SGHRS and YFSETQ. Trimming cost V 0 bases and J 8 bases; bases outside gene matches: 10. For the CDR3, the DNA is TGCGCCAGCAGCTTGGCAGGGGTGCGGACAGGGTATGAGCAGTTCTTC. Protein: CASSLAGVRTGYEQFF.

With respect to this clone: This may come from a read error, since a much larger clone is one base off. Other DNA sequences in the same sample also yield this CDR3. CDR3 DNA: TGTGCCAGCAGTGAAGGGGGCAGAGGAGACACAGATACGCAGTATTTT. Translated, it gives CASSEGGRGDTDTQYF. The chain uses TRBV25-1 and TRBJ2-3, with D tentatively TRBD1 (6 bases). V shed 2 bases and J shed 2 bases, with 14 bases lying between them. The CDR3 totals 16 residues. Germline lookup yields CDR1 MGHDK and CDR2 SYGVNS.

The table lists this clone with a count of one. The V call is TRBV11-2, the J call TRBJ2-7; D gene unclear. V was clipped by 1 base and J by 5 bases, with 6 bases between them. From germline, CDR1 is SGHAT and CDR2 FQNNGV. The CDR3 extends over 12 amino acids. The CDR3 coding sequence is TGTGCCAGCAGCTTAGCCCGCCACGAGCAGTACTTC. It codes for CASSLARHEQYF.

This clone has only a few counts. CDR3 nucleotides: TGTGCCACCGACAGGTTAAGCTCCTACAATGAGCAGTTCTTC. Translation: CATDRLSSYNEQFF. This chain links TRBV2 with TRBJ2-1; tentatively, D is TRBD1 (6 bases). The V end lost 10 bases, the J end lost 0 bases, and 13 bases lay between the germline ends. The CDR3 runs to 14 residues. Germline loops: CDR1 SNHLY, CDR2 FYNNEI.

The chain uses TRBV19 and TRBJ1-5; the D is unclear. The CDR3 totals 13 residues. V lost 5 bases and J 0 bases, leaving 5 bases between the germline ends. Germline V gives CDR1 LNHDA, CDR2 SQIVND (reference sequence). Here the CDR3 DNA reads TGTGCCAGTAGTGGAGATAGCAATCAGCCCCAGCATTTT. Amino acids: CASSGDSNQPQHF.

This clone was seen repeatedly, ten times or more. This CDR3 is CASSHRGAGNTEAFF. DNA of the CDR3: TGCGCCAGCAGCCATCGGGGGGCAGGGAACACTGAAGCTTTCTTT. V is TRBV4-1 and J is TRBJ1-1; perhaps TRBD1 as D (6 bases). The V end was cut by 3 bases, the J end by 1 base, with 12 bases between. The CDR3 covers 15 residues. Germline V gives CDR1 MGHRA, CDR2 YSYEKL.

This clone has a handful of counts. The chain combines TRBV2 with TRBJ1-1; D uncertain. Germline CDR1 and CDR2: SNHLY and FYNNEI. V gave up 6 bases and J gave up 6 bases, with 14 bases separating them. The CDR3 spans 13 residues. CDR3 sequence reads: CASRTEESAEAFF. The CDR3 coding sequence is TGTGCCAGCAGGACGGAAGAAAGCGCTGAAGCTTTCTTT.

The CDR3 loop is CASSSGLAGGGDYEQYF. In nucleotides, the CDR3 is TGTGCCAGCAGTTCAGGACTAGCGGGAGGCGGCGACTACGAGCAGTACTTC. The chain has TRBV28 and TRBJ2-7; TRBD2 aligns across 14 bases. This CDR3 is built from 17 residues. The ends lost 4 bases at V and 3 bases at J; junction bases unmatched: 8. Germline V lookup: CDR1 MDHEN, CDR2 SYDVKM.

The chain has TRBV18 and TRBJ2-1; D not certain. In germline, CDR1 is KGHSH, CDR2 LQKENI. The V and J ends lost 1 base and 6 bases respectively, with 4 bases between them. The CDR3 has 12 amino acids. In DNA, the CDR3 is TGTGCCAGCTCACCACTCAGCAATGAGCAGTTCTTC. Amino acid sequence: CASSPLSNEQFF.

The chain has TRBV18 and TRBJ1-2; possible D gene TRBD1, 5 bases. Trimming stripped 6 bases from V and 4 bases from J, with 15 bases between. CDR3 size: 14 residues. From germline, CDR1 is KGHSH and CDR2 LQKENI. CDR3 DNA: TGTGCCAGCTCCCCAGACGGGGGTCGCTATGGCTACACCTTC. The encoded protein is CASSPDGGRYGYTF.

In its sample, this clone was seen once. The chain uses TRBV29-1 and TRBJ2-7, with TRBD2 identical over 8 bases. The V and J ends lost 4 bases and 7 bases, in that order; junction bases with no gene match: 9. The CDR3 is 13 amino acids. The germline V gene encodes CDR1 SQVTM and CDR2 ANQGSEA. The chain's CDR3 is CSVAPAGEGEQYF. For the CDR3, the DNA is TGCAGCGTTGCGCCAGCGGGAGAGGGGGAGCAGTACTTC.